Listed below are T cell receptor beta chains from one sample, sequenced in a study of sequential checkpoint blockade in melanoma. The table came from immunoSEQ multiplex PCR; TCRdb's copy has only in-frame clones and leaves some out. The repertoire consists of roughly 18,000 clones, with 65% to 75% occurring once and the leading ten covering around 5%. Sequenced material: tumor tissue (inferred from file names), taken from a patient given nivolumab and ipilimumab in sequence. Receptors originate from a human donor with melanoma. Each CDR3 is given with its conserved first and last residue. The order of the fields is CDR3 length, D gene, V gene, J gene, clone size, CDR3 DNA, CDR3 protein. A D gene is named only where the DNA matches it firmly. Expanded clones are given a class, and other clones once, few, many or no size at all.

>14|TRBD1|TRBV18|TRBJ1-2|-
TGTGCCAGCTCGCCCGCCGGGACAGGGGAATGTTGCACCTTC
CASSPAGTGECCTF
>18|-|TRBV19|TRBJ1-2|-
TGTGCCAGTACCTTTACATTTATTCAGGATTGGCCTAACTATGGCTACACCTTC
CASTFTFIQDWPNYGYTF
>15|TRBD1|TRBV11-3|TRBJ1-1|few
TGTGCCAGCAGCAGCCGGGACAGGGGGCCTGATGAAGCTTTCTTT
CASSSRDRGPDEAFF
>14|-|TRBV7-5|TRBJ1-3|-
TGTGCCAGCAGCACCAGGGTCACAGGAAACACCATATATTTT
CASSTRVTGNTIYF
>14|-|TRBV9|TRBJ2-7|-
TGTGCCAGCAGTGGTCGCGGGGGCGGAGACGAGCAGTACTTC
CASSGRGGGDEQYF
>20|TRBD2|TRBV6-8|TRBJ2-3|-
TGTGCCAGCAGGACTCCTCGGGCGGGGGGGTTTAATCCTCCCACAGATACGCAGTATTTT
CASRTPRAGGFNPPTDTQYF
>15|TRBD2|TRBV9|TRBJ2-1|-
TGTGCCAGCACCCCCGGAGCGGGGGGGGGTGATGAGCAGTTCTTC
CASTPGAGGGDEQFF
>13|-|TRBV6-8|TRBJ1-4|-
TGTGCCAGCAGTCAGAGGGAGAGTGAAAAACTGTTTTTT
CASSQRESEKLFF
>19|TRBD1|TRBV11-3|TRBJ2-5|few
TGTGCCAGCAGCTTCACCCGGACAGGGGTCGTACCTGAACAAGAGACCCAGTACTTC
CASSFTRTGVVPEQETQYF
>14|-|TRBV6-8|TRBJ1-5|-
TGTGCCAGCAGTTACATTAACAGCAATCAGCCCCAGCATTTT
CASSYINSNQPQHF
>15|-|TRBV28|TRBJ1-5|once
TGTGCCAGCAGCTCCCGGGGGACTATGAATCAGCCCCAGCATTTT
CASSSRGTMNQPQHF
>13|-|TRBV19|TRBJ1-3|-
TGTGCCGCGGGGGCCATCTCTGGAAACACCATATATTTT
CAAGAISGNTIYF
>15|-|TRBV5-1|TRBJ2-5|-
TGCGCCAGCAGCCCCGGGCCTCAGGAGCAAGAGACCCAGTACTTC
CASSPGPQEQETQYF
>16|TRBD1|TRBV9|TRBJ2-1|large
TGTGCCAGCAGCAGCCATCCCGGGACAGGGGTTACTGAGCAGTTCTTC
CASSSHPGTGVTEQFF
>15|TRBD2|TRBV5-1|TRBJ2-7|-
TGCGCCAGCAGCATTAGCGGGAGGGAGCCCTACGAGCAGTACTTC
CASSISGREPYEQYF
>14|-|TRBV9|TRBJ2-7|-
TGTGCCAGCAGCGTAGAACTGGGGGCCTACGAGCAGTACTTC
CASSVELGAYEQYF
>15|TRBD1|TRBV18|TRBJ2-7|-
TGTGCCAGCTCACCACCTGAACAGGGGGCTTACGAGCAGTACTTC
CASSPPEQGAYEQYF
>13|-|TRBV10-1|TRBJ1-1|-
TGCGCCAGTAGATTAGCCAAGAACACTGAAGCTTTCTTT
CASRLAKNTEAFF
>14|-|TRBV9|TRBJ2-3|-
TGTGCCAGCAGCGTGGCGGGGCGTCTGGATACGCAGTATTTT
CASSVAGRLDTQYF
>13|-|TRBV6-8|TRBJ2-6|medium-sized
TGTGCCAGCAGCAGCTCTGGGGCCAACGTCCTGACTTTC
CASSSSGANVLTF
>15|TRBD1|TRBV5-1|TRBJ2-7|-
TGCGCCAGCAGCTTAGGGACAGCTGTCTCATACGAGCAGTACTTC
CASSLGTAVSYEQYF
>12|-|TRBV6-7|TRBJ2-2|-
TGTGCCAGCAGCCCGGCAAGCGGGGAGCTGTTTTTT
CASSPASGELFF
>18|-|TRBV19|TRBJ2-7|-
TGTGCCAGTAGTTCCGAGGTGGGTGGGGAGACAGCTGTCTACGAGCAGTACTTC
CASSSEVGGETAVYEQYF
>14|TRBD2|TRBV12-5|TRBJ2-1|-
TGTGCCAGCTCCCTGGGCGGGAGTCAGAATGAGCAGTTCTTC
CASSLGGSQNEQFF
>14|TRBD1|TRBV28|TRBJ2-7|-
TGTGCCAGCAGGCCACCAGGGGGCTCCTACGAGCAGTACTTC
CASRPPGGSYEQYF
>16|-|TRBV4-1|TRBJ2-7|-
TGCGCCAGCAGCCAGGGGGGCTTGGGGGATGGATACGAGCAGTACTTC
CASSQGGLGDGYEQYF
>15|TRBD1|TRBV28|TRBJ1-4|few
TGTGCCAGCAGAGCCTGGACAGGAACTAATGAAAAACTGTTTTTT
CASRAWTGTNEKLFF
>14|-|TRBV5-1|TRBJ2-7|-
TGCGCCAGCAGCGCCTCACAGGGTAATCACGAGCAGTACTTC
CASSASQGNHEQYF
>14|TRBD1|TRBV25-1|TRBJ2-5|-
TGTGCCAGCAGTGAGGACAGGGGAGTAAAGACCCAGTACTTC
CASSEDRGVKTQYF
>13|-|TRBV6-4|TRBJ1-5|-
TGTGCCAGCAGTGAACGGTCGAGGCAGCCCCAGCATTTT
CASSERSRQPQHF
>14|TRBD2|TRBV18|TRBJ2-7|-
TGTGCCAGCTCACCTCGACTAGCGGCCAACGAGCAGTACTTC
CASSPRLAANEQYF
>14|TRBD1|TRBV5-1|TRBJ1-3|-
TGCGCCAGCACGCAGGGGGCCTCTGGAAACACCATATATTTT
CASTQGASGNTIYF
>15|-|TRBV19|TRBJ1-2|-
TGTGCCAGTAGTATGCAGGGGCAGGCTAACTATGGCTACACCTTC
CASSMQGQANYGYTF
>14|-|TRBV11-3|TRBJ1-2|-
TGTGCCAGCAGTTCCAGGACAGACTTAGATGGCTACACCTTC
CASSSRTDLDGYTF
>16|TRBD1|TRBV19|TRBJ2-4|-
TGTGCCAGTAGTATAGACAGGGGGAAAGCCAAAAACATTCAGTACTTC
CASSIDRGKAKNIQYF
>15|TRBD1|TRBV30|TRBJ2-2|-
TGTGCCTGGAGTCACCGGGACAGGGTAACCGGGGAGCTGTTTTTT
CAWSHRDRVTGELFF
>13|TRBD1|TRBV12-5|TRBJ2-1|-
TGTGCTAGTGGTTTAGACAGGGCGAATGAGCAGTTCTTC
CASGLDRANEQFF
>15|-|TRBV25-1|TRBJ1-2|-
TGTGCCAGCAGTGAATCCCCAGAGGGGCTCTATGGCTACACCTTC
CASSESPEGLYGYTF
>17|-|TRBV11-3|TRBJ2-7|-
TGTGCCAGCAGCCCTTCCACGTGGCAGGGGAATTCCTACGAGCAGTACTTC
CASSPSTWQGNSYEQYF
>16|TRBD2|TRBV18|TRBJ2-7|-
TGTGCCAGCTCACCACCAGTAGCGGGAGGTGGGTACGAGCAGTACTTC
CASSPPVAGGGYEQYF
>14|-|TRBV6-8|TRBJ2-7|few
TGTGCCAGCAGTTTTTCGCCGGGACAACGCGAGCAGTACTTC
CASSFSPGQREQYF
>15|-|TRBV9|TRBJ2-7|-
TGTGCCAGCAGCCCTGACCTGCTCAGGGGCACCGAGCAGTACTTC
CASSPDLLRGTEQYF
>14|-|TRBV2|TRBJ2-3|-
TGTGCCAGCAGCGTAGAGGTCCGACCAGATACGCAGTATTTT
CASSVEVRPDTQYF
>14|-|TRBV1|TRBJ2-3|-
TGCGCCAGCAGCCAAGATCGTCGTGTCCGTGCGCAGTATTTT
CASSQDRRVRAQYF
>14|-|TRBV6-4|TRBJ2-5|-
TGTGCCAGCAGTGTTCGGGGGGCAGGGGAGACCCAGTACTTC
CASSVRGAGETQYF
>14|-|TRBV19|TRBJ2-1|-
TGTGCCAGTACCCCCAGGGCCTCCTACAATGAGCAGTTCTTC
CASTPRASYNEQFF
>13|-|TRBV9|TRBJ1-2|-
TGTGCCAGCAGCCCCGGCATAGACTATGGCTACACCTTC
CASSPGIDYGYTF
>15|-|TRBV6-8|TRBJ1-3|few
TGTGCCAGCAGCGGAGGGGCCAACTCTGGAAACACCATATATTTT
CASSGGANSGNTIYF